The entry below describes one T cell receptor (beta chain). The source of the sample is a study of shared clonotypes between healthy human individuals. The CDR3 loop spans 20 amino acids. V was pared by 0 bases and J by 6 bases, with 29 bases between. Germline V gives CDR1 SGHRS, CDR2 YFSETQ. Some clones are missing from TCRdb's copy, which holds only in-frame ones; the method was immunoSEQ multiplex PCR. The sample lists under 2.5 million clones, 92% occurring once. V usage is TRBV5-1 and J usage is TRBJ2-3; D might be TRBD1 (6 bases). The receptor was isolated from a man younger than 30 in good health. Some clones in this sample may be carry-over from other donors' samples. Sequencing was performed on naive CD4+ T cells from PBMCs. Specified subset: CD45RA+ positively selected. Here the CDR3 reads CASSLAGGSRDKAGFDTQYF. For the CDR3, the DNA is TGCGCCAGCAGCTTGGCTGGAGGCAGCCGGGACAAGGCCGGATTTGATACGCAGTATTTT.